The rows below give T cell receptor beta chains drawn from one sample of a study of Ad26.COV2.S vaccination and SARS-CoV-2 variants. The table came from immunoSEQ multiplex PCR; TCRdb's copy has only in-frame clones and leaves some out. The repertoire holds about 480,000 clones, with about 83% as singletons. This sample comprised peripheral blood, obtained in a trial of Ad26.COV2.S vaccine versus placebo. The receptors stem from a person aged 18 to 59 who received the Ad26.COV2.S COVID-19 vaccine or a placebo. Both conserved end residues are part of each CDR3. D genes are given only for firm matches. Expanded clones get a size class; other rows say once, few or many, or leave the size out.

V gene	J gene	D gene	CDR3 length	clone size	CDR3 protein	CDR3 DNA
TRBV3-1/TRBV3-2	TRBJ2-1	-	15	-	CASSQEGYNGAEQFF	TGTGCCAGCAGCCAAGAAGGGTACAACGGGGCTGAGCAGTTCTTC
TRBV18	TRBJ2-7	-	14	-	CASSPRGGVREQYF	TGTGCCAGCTCACCGCGAGGCGGGGTCCGGGAGCAGTACTTC
TRBV2	TRBJ1-2	-	15	-	CASSEAQARVTGYTF	TGTGCCAGCAGTGAAGCCCAAGCTCGTGTGACTGGCTACACCTTC
TRBV1	TRBJ2-5	-	17	-	CTSSHHAGLADQETQYF	TGCACCAGCAGCCACCACGCCGGACTAGCGGACCAAGAGACCCAGTACTTC
TRBV5-6	TRBJ1-1	-	13	-	CASIVWGMTEAFF	TGTGCCAGCATTGTTTGGGGGATGACTGAAGCTTTCTTT
TRBV4-2	TRBJ2-3	TRBD2	17	-	CASSQAFSGAPTDTQYF	TGTGCCAGCAGCCAAGCCTTTAGCGGGGCCCCCACAGATACGCAGTATTTT
TRBV7-8	TRBJ2-7	-	16	-	CASSPPVRVRSYEQYF	TGTGCCAGCAGCCCCCCGGTCCGGGTAAGGTCCTACGAGCAGTACTTC
TRBV5-3	TRBJ1-1	TRBD1	17	once	CARSPGQGALVSTEAFF	TGTGCCAGAAGCCCGGGACAGGGGGCTCTCGTAAGCACTGAAGCTTTCTTT
TRBV7-9	TRBJ1-3	-	15	-	CASHPSLSSGNTIYF	TGTGCCAGCCACCCTAGTTTAAGCTCTGGAAACACCATATATTTT
TRBV6-6	TRBJ2-3	TRBD1	15	-	CASRIQGASTDTQYF	TGTGCCAGCAGGATACAGGGGGCGAGCACAGATACGCAGTATTTT
TRBV5-6	TRBJ2-5	-	13	-	CASSLGNQETQYF	TGTGCCAGCAGCTTGGGGAATCAAGAGACCCAGTACTTC
TRBV9	TRBJ1-2	TRBD1	14	-	CASSPSRTGPGYTF	TGTGCCAGCAGCCCCTCGCGGACAGGGCCTGGCTACACCTTC
TRBV5-1	TRBJ2-1	TRBD2	16	-	CASSPGLAGGYDEQFF	TGCGCCAGCAGCCCCGGACTAGCGGGAGGGTACGATGAGCAGTTCTTC
TRBV2	TRBJ2-1	TRBD2	12	-	CASRGGHDEQFF	TGTGCCAGCAGGGGAGGGCACGATGAGCAGTTCTTC
TRBV2	TRBJ2-6	-	15	-	CASRGGVSGANVLTF	TGTGCCAGCAGGGGTGGAGTATCTGGGGCCAACGTCCTGACTTTC
TRBV5-4	TRBJ2-6	-	16	-	CASSLRQPSGANVLTF	TGTGCCAGCAGCTTGAGACAGCCCTCTGGGGCCAACGTCCTGACTTTC
TRBV9	TRBJ2-2	-	13	once	CASSPRATGELFF	TGTGCCAGCAGCCCTAGGGCTACCGGGGAGCTGTTTTTT
TRBV6-5	TRBJ2-1	TRBD2	15	-	CASISGLAGANEQFF	TGTGCCAGCATCTCAGGACTAGCGGGCGCAAATGAGCAGTTCTTC
TRBV6-6	TRBJ2-7	-	14	-	CASSTNLGHYEQYF	TGTGCCAGCAGCACCAACCTGGGACACTACGAGCAGTACTTC
TRBV28	TRBJ2-7	-	14	once	CASSLVGRVYEQYF	TGTGCCAGCAGTTTAGTCGGCAGAGTCTACGAGCAGTACTTC
TRBV28	TRBJ1-1	-	15	-	CASSLAGFVNTEAFF	TGTGCCAGCAGTTTAGCGGGTTTCGTAAACACTGAAGCTTTCTTT